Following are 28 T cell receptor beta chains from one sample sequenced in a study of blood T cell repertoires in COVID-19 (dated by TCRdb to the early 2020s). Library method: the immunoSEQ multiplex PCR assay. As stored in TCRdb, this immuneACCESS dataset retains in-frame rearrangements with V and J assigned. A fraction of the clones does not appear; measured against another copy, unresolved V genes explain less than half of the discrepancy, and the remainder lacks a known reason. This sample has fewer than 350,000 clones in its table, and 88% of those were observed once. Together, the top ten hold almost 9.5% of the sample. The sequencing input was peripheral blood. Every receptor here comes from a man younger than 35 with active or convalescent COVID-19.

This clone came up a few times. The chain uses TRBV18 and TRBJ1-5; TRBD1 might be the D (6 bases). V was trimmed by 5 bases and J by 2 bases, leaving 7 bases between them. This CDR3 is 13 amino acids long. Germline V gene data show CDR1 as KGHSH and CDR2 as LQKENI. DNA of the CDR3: TGTGCCAGCTCATCAGGGGGCAATCAGCCCCAGCATTTT. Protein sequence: CASSSGGNQPQHF.

The CDR3 bases are TGTGCCAGCAGCCGAATAAACGGAGGGGAAAAACTGTTTTTT. Translated: CASSRINGGEKLFF. J is TRBJ1-4 and V is TRBV7-9; D is uncertain. This CDR3 is 14 amino acids long. Germline CDR1 and CDR2: SEHNR and FQNEAQ (reference sequence). Trimming took off 5 bases at V and 8 bases at J, with 15 bases between the two ends.

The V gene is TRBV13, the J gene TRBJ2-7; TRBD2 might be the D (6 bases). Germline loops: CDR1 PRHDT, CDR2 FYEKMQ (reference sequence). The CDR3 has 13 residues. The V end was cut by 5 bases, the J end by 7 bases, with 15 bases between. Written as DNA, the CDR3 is TGTGCCAGCAGCCGGAGGGACGGCGGGGAGCAGTACTTC. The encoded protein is CASSRRDGGEQYF.

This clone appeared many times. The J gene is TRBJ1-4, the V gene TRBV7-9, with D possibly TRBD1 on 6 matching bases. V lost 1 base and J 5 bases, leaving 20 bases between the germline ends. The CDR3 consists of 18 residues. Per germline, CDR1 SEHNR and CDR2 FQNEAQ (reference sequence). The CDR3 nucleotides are TGTGCCAGCAGCTTAGACCCAACCAGGGGCAGGAACAATGAAAAACTGTTTTTT. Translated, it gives CASSLDPTRGRNNEKLFF.

The CDR3 DNA is TGTGCCAGTAGTATAGTAATCCCCGGGACAAGTTATGGCTACACCTTC. This gives the protein CASSIVIPGTSYGYTF. The rearrangement joins TRBV19 to TRBJ1-2, with D possibly matching TRBD1 (6 bases). The CDR3 is made up of 16 amino acids. Germline V lookup: CDR1 LNHDA, CDR2 SQIVND (reference sequence). Trimming pared 1 base from V and 5 bases from J, leaving 17 bases between. The complete variable domain, with remaining parts taken from reference TRBV19 and TRBJ1-2, reads DGGITQSPKYLFRKEGQNVTLSCEQNLNHDAMYWYRQDPGQGLRLIYYSQIVNDFQKGDIAEGYSVSREKKESFPLTVTSAQKNPTAFYLCASSIVIPGTSYGYTFGSGTRLTVV.

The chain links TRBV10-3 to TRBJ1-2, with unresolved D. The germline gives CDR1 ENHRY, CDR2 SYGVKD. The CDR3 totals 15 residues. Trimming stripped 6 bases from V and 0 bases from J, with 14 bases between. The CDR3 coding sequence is TGTGCCATCAGCGGACCGGGGAGATCTAACTATGGCTACACCTTC. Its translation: CAISGPGRSNYGYTF.

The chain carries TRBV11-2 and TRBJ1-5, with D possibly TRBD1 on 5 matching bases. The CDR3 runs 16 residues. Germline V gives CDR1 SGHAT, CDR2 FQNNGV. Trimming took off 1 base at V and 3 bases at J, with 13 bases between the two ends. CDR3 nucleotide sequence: TGTGCCAGCAGCTTAGGAATGGGACTAGACAATCAGCCCCAGCATTTT. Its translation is CASSLGMGLDNQPQHF.

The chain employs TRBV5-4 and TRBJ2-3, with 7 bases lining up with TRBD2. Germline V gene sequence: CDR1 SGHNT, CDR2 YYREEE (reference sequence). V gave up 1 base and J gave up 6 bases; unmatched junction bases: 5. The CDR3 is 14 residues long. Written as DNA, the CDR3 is TGTGCCAGCAGCTTGATGGGGGGGTTCGATACGCAGTATTTT. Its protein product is CASSLMGGFDTQYF.

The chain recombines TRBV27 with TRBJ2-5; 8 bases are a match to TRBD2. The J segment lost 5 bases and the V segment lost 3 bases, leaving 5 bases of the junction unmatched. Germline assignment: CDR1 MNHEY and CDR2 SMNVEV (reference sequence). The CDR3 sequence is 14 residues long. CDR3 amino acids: CASSLGLVGETQYF. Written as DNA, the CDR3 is TGTGCCAGCAGTTTGGGACTAGTCGGTGAGACCCAGTACTTC.

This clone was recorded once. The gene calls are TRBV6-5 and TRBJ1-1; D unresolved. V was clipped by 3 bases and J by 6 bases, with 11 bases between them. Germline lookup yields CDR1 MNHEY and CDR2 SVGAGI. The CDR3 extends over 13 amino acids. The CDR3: CASSYIGLAEAFF. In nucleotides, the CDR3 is TGTGCCAGCAGTTATATCGGTTTAGCTGAAGCTTTCTTT.

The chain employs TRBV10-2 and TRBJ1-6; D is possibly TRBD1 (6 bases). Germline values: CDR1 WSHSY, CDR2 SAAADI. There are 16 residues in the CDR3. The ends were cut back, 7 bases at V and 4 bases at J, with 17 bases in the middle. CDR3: CASKDREAGYNSPLHF. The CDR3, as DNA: TGCGCCAGCAAGGACAGAGAGGCCGGATATAATTCACCCCTCCACTTT.

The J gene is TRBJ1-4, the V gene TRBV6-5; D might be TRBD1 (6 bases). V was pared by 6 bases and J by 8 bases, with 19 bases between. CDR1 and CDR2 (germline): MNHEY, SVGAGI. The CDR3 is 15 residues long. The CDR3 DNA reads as TGTGCCAGCAGCTCCGAACAGGGCGGACGGGAAAAACTGTTTTTT. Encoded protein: CASSSEQGGREKLFF.

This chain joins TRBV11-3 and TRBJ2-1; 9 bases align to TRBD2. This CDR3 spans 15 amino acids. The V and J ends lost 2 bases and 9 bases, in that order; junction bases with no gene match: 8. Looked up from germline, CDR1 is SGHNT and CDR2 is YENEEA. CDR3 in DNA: TGTGCCAGCAGCTTAATGGCGGGGGGGCTTGGTGAGCAGTTCTTC. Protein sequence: CASSLMAGGLGEQFF. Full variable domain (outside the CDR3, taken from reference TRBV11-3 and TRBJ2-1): EAGVVQSPRYKIIEKKQPVAFWCNPISGHNTLYWYLQNLGQGPELLIRYENEEAVDDSQLPKDRFSAERLKGVDSTLKIQPAELGDSAVYLCASSLMAGGLGEQFFGPGTRLTVL.

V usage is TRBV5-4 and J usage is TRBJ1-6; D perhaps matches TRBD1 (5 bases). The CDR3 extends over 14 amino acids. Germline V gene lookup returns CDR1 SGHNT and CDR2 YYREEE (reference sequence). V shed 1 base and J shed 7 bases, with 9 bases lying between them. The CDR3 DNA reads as TGTGCCAGCAGCTTGTCGGGGGGGAATTCACCCCTCCACTTT. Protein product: CASSLSGGNSPLHF.

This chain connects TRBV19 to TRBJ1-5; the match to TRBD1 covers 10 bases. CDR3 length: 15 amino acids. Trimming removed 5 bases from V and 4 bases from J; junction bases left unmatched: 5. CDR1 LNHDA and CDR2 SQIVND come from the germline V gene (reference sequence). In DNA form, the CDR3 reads TGTGCCAGTAGTTCGACAGGGGGCCGAAATCAGCCCCAGCATTTT. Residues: CASSSTGGRNQPQHF.

The CDR3 region is CASSIAATGHYGYTF. As DNA, the CDR3 is TGTGCCAGTAGTATAGCCGCGACAGGGCACTATGGCTACACCTTC. The rearrangement joins TRBV19 to TRBJ1-2, with TRBD1 identical over 7 bases. V was pared by 1 base and J by 3 bases, with 5 bases of the junction left unmatched. Looked up from germline, CDR1 is LNHDA and CDR2 is SQIVND (reference sequence). This CDR3 contains 15 residues.

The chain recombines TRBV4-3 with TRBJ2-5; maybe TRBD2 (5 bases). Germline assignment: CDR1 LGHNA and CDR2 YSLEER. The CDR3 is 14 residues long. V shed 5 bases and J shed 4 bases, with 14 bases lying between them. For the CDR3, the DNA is TGCGCCAGCAGCTTGACTACCTCACGAGAGACCCAGTACTTC. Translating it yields CASSLTTSRETQYF.

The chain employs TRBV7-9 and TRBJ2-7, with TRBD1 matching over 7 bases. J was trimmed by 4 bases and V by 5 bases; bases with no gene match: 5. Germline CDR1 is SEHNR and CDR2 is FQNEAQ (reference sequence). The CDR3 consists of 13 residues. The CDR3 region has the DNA TGTGCCAGCAGCAACCCGGACAGGTACGAGCAGTACTTC. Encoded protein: CASSNPDRYEQYF.

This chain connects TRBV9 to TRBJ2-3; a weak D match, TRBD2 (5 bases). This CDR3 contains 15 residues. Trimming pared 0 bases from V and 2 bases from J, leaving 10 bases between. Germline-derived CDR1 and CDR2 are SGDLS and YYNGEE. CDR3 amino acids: CASSVGSGITDTQYF. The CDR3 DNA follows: TGTGCCAGCAGCGTAGGTTCGGGGATCACAGATACGCAGTATTTT.

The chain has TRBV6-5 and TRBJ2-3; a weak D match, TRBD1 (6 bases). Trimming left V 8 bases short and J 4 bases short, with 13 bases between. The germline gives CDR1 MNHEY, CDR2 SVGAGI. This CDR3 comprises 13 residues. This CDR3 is CASGRTASDTQYF. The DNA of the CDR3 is TGTGCCAGCGGACGGACAGCTTCAGATACGCAGTATTTT.

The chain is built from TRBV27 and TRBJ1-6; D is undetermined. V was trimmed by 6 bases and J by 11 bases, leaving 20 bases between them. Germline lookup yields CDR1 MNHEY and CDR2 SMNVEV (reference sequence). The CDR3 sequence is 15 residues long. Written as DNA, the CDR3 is TGTGCCAGCAGCACGGGTTGGGTTGCTATTGCACCCCTCCACTTT. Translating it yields CASSTGWVAIAPLHF.

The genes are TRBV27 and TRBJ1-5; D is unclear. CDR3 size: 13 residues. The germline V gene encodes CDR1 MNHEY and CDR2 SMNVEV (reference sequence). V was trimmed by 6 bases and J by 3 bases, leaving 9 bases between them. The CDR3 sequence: CASSYSSNQPQHF. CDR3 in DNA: TGTGCCAGCAGCTACAGCTCCAATCAGCCCCAGCATTTT.

In DNA, the CDR3 is TGTGCCAGCAGCTTAGCGCAATTTCCGGGTGATATAGCGAACACCGGGGAGCTGTTTTTT. Protein sequence: CASSLAQFPGDIANTGELFF. The rearrangement uses TRBV7-8 and TRBJ2-2; D ambiguous. The CDR3 totals 20 residues. The V end lost 0 bases, the J end lost 0 bases, and 20 bases lay between the germline ends. Germline V gives CDR1 SGHVS, CDR2 FQNEAQ.

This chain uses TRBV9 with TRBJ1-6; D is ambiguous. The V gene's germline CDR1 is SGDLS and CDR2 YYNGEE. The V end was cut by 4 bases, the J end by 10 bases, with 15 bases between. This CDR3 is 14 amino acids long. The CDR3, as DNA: TGTGCCAGCAGCACCCAATACAGTGGCTCACCCCTCCACTTT. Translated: CASSTQYSGSPLHF.

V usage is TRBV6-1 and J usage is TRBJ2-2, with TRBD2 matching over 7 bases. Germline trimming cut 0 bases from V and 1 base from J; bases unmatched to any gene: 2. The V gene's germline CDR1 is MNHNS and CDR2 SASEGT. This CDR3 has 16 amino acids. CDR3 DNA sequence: TGTGCCAGCAGTGAAGCAGCGGGGAGGAACACCGGGGAGCTGTTTTTT. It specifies CASSEAAGRNTGELFF.

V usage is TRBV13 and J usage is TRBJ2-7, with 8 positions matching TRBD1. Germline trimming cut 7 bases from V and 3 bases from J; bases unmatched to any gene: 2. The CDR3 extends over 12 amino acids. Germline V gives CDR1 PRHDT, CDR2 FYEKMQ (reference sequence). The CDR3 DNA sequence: TGTGCCAGCACCACAGGGGGCTACGAGCAGTACTTC. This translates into CASTTGGYEQYF.

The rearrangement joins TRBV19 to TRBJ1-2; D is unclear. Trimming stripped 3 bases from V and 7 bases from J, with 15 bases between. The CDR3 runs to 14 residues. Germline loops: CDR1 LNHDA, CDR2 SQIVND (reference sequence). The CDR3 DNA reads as TGTGCCAGTAGTATCTCGGTCCAACTAGGTGGCTACACCTTC. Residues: CASSISVQLGGYTF.

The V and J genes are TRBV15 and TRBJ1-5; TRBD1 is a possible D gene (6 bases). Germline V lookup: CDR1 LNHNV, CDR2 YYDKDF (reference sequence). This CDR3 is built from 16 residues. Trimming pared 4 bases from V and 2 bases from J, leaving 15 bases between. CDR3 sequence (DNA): TGTGCCACCAGCACCCCAGGGGATTGGGGCAATCAGCCCCAGCATTTT. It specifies CATSTPGDWGNQPQHF. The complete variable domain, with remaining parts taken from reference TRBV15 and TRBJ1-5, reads DAMVIQNPRYQVTQFGKPVTLSCSQTLNHNVMYWYQQKSSQAPKLLFHYYDKDFNNEADTPDNFQSRRPNTSFCFLDIRSPGLGDTAMYLCATSTPGDWGNQPQHFGDGTRLSIL.